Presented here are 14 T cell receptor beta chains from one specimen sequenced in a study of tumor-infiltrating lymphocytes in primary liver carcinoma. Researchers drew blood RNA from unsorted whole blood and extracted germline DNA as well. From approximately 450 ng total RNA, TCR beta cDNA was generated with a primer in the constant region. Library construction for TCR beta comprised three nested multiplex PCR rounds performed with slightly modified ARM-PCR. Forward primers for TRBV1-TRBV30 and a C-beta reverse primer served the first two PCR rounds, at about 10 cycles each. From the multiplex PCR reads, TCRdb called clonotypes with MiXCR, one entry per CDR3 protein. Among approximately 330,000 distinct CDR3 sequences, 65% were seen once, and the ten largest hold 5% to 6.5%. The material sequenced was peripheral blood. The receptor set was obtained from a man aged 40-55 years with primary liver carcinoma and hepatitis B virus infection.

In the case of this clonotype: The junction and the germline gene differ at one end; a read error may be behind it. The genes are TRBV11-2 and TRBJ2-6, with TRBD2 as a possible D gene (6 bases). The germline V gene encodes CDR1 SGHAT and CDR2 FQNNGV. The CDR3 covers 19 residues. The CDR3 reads CASSLIGQGLGTGANVMTF. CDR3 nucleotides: TGTGCCAGCAGCTTAATAGGCCAGGGACTGGGTACTGGGGCCAACGTCATGACTTTC.

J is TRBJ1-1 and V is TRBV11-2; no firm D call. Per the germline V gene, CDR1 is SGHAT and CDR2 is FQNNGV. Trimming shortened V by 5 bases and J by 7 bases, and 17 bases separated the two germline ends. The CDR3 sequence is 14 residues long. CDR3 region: CASSRVGGHIEAFF. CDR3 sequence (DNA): TGTGCCAGCAGCCGCGTCGGTGGCCACATTGAAGCTTTCTTT.

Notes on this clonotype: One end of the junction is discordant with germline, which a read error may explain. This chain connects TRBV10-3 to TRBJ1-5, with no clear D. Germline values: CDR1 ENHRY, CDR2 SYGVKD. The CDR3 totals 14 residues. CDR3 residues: CAISGHGRNQPRHF. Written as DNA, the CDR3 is TGTGCCATCAGTGGGCATGGGAGAAATCAGCCCCGGCATTTT.

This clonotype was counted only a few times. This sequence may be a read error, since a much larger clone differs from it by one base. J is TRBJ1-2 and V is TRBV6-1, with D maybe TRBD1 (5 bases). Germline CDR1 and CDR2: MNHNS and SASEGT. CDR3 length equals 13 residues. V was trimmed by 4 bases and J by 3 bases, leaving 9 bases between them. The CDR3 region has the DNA TGTGCCAGCAGTGCCGTGACAGACTATGGCTACACCTTC. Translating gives CASSAVTDYGYTF.

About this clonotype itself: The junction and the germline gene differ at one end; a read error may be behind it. CDR3 region: CASSLTQGNEKLLF. DNA of the CDR3: TGTGCCAGCAGCTTAACGCAAGGCAATGAAAAACTGCTTTTT. The chain employs TRBV7-9 and TRBJ1-4; no reliable D call. The CDR3 extends over 14 amino acids. From germline, CDR1 is SEHNR and CDR2 FQNEAQ (reference sequence).

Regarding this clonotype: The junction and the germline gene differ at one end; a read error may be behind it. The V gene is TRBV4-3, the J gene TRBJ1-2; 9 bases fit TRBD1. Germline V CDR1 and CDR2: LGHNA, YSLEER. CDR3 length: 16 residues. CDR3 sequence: CASSLTFRDRVYDYTF. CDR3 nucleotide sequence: TGCGCCAGCAGCCTTACATTCCGGGACAGGGTCTATGACTACACCTTC.

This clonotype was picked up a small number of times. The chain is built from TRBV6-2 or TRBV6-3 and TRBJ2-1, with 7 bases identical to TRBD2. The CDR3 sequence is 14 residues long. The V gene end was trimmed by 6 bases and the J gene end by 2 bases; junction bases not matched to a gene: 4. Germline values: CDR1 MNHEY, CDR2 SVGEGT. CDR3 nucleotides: TGTGCCAGCAGAAACGGGAGGACCTACAATGAGCAGTTCTTC. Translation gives CASRNGRTYNEQFF.

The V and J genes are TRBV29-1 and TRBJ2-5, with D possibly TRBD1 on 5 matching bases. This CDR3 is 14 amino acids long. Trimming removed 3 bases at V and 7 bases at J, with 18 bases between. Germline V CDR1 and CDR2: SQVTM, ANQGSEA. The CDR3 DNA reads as TGCAGCGTTGATGTGGGCTGGGGCCGGGCGACCCAGTACTTC. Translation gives CSVDVGWGRATQYF.

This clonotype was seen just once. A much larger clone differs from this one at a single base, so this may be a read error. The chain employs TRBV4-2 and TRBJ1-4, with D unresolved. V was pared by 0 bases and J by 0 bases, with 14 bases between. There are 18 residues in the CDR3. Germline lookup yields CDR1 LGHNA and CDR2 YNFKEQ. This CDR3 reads CASSQDQCGIATNEKLFF. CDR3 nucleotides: TGTGCCAGCAGCCAAGATCAATGTGGGATTGCAACTAATGAAAAACTGTTTTTT.

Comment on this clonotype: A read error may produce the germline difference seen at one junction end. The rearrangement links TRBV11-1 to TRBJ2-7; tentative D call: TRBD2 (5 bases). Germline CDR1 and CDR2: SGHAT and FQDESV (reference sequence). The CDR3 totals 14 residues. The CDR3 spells CARSFLRTPGEQYF. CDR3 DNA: TGTGCCAGGAGCTTCCTTCGGACGCCGGGGGAGCAGTACTTC. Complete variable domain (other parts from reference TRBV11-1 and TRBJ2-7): EAEVAQSPRYKITEKSQAVAFWCDPISGHATLYWYRQILGQGPELLVQFQDESVVDDSQLPKDRFSAERLKGVDSTLKIQPAELGDSAMYLCARSFLRTPGEQYFGPGTRLTVT.

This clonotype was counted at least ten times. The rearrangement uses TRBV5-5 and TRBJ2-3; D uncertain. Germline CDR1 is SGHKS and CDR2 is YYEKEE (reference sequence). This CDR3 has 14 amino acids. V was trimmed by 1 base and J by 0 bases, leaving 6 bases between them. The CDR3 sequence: CASSLFTSTDTQYF. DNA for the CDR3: TGTGCCAGCAGCTTGTTTACTAGCACAGATACGCAGTATTTT. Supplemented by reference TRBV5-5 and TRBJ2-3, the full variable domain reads DAGVTQSPTHLIKTRGQQVTLRCSPISGHKSVSWYQQVLGQGPQFIFQYYEKEERGRGNFPDRFSARQFPNYSSELNVNALLLGDSALYLCASSLFTSTDTQYFGPGTRLTVL.

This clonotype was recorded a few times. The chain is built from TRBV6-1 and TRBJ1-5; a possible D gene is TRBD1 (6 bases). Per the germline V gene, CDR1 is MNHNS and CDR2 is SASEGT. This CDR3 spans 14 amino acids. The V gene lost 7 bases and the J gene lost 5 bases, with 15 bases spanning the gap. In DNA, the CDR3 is TGTGCCAGCAACTCACAGGGTTTTCATCAGCCCCAGCATTTT. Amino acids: CASNSQGFHQPQHF.

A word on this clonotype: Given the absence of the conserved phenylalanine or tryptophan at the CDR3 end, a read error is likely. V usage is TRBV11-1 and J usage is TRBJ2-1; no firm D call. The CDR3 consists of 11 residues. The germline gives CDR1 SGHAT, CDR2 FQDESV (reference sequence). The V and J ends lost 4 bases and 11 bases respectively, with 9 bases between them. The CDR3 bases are TGTGCCAGCAGCTCAGACCAGAAGCAGTTCTTG. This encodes CASSSDQKQFL.

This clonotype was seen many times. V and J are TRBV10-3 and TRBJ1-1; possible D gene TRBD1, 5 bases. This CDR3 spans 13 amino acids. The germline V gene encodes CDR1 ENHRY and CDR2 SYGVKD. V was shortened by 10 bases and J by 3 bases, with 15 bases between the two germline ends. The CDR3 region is CASNHGAYTEAFF. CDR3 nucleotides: TGTGCCAGCAACCACGGGGCTTACACTGAAGCTTTCTTT.